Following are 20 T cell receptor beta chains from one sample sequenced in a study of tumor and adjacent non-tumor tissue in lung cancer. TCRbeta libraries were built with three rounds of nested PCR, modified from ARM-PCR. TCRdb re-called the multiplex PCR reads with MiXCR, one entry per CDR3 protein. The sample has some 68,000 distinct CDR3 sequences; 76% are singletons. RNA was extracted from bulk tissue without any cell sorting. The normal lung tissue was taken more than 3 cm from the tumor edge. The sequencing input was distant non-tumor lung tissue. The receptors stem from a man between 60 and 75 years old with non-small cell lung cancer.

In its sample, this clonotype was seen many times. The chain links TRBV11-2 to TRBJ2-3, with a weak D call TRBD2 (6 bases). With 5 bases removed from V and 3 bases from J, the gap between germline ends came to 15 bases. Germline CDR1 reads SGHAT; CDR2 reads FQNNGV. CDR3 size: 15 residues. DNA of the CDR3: TGTGCCAGCAGCCAAGCGACTAGTCAAACAGATACGCAGTATTTT. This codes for CASSQATSQTDTQYF.

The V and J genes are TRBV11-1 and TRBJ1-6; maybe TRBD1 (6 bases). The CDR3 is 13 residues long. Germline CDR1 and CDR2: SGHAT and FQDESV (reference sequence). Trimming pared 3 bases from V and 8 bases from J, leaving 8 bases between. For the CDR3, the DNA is TGTGCCAGCAGCTTGTCAGGGGATTCACCCCTCCACTTT. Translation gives CASSLSGDSPLHF.

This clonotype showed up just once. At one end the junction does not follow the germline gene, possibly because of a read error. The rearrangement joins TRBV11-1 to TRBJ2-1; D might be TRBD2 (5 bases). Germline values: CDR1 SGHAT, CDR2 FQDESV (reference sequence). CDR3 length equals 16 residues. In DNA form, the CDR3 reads TGTACCAGCAGCTTAGCGCATGGGATTGGGATGAATGAGCAGTCCTTC. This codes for CTSSLAHGIGMNEQSF.

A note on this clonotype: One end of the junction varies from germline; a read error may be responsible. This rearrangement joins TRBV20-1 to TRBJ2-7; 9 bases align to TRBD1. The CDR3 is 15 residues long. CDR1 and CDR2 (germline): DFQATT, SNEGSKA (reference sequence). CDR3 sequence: CSAKGQGQLTYEQYF. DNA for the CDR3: TGCAGTGCTAAGGGACAGGGCCAACTAACCTACGAGCAATACTTC.

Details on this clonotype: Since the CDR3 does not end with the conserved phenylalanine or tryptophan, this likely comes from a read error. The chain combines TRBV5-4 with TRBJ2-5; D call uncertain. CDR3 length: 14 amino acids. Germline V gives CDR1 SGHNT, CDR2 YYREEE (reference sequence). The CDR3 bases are TGTGTCAGCAGCTACGACGAACAGACTGAGACCCAGTACTTA. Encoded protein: CVSSYDEQTETQYL.

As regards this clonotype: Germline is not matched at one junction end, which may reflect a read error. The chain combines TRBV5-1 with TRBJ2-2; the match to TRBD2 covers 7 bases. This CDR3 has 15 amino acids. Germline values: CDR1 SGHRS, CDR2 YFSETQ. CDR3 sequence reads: CASSWGTTNTWELFF. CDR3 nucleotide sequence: TGTGCCAGCAGCTGGGGGACTACAAACACCTGGGAGCTGTTTTTT.

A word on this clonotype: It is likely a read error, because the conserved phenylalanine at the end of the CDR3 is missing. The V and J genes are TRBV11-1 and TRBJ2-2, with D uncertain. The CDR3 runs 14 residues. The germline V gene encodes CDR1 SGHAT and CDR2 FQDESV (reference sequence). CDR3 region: CVSSYISGTGELFY. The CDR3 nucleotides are TGTGTCAGCAGTTATATTAGTGGCACCGGGGAGCTGTTTTAT.

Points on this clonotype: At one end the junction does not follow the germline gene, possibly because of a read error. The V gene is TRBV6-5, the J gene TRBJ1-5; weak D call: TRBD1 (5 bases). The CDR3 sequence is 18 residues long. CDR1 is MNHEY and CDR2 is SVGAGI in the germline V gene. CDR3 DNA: TGTGCGAGCAGTAACCGGGGCACCGGGAGAATGGGCACTCAGCCCAAGCATTTT. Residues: CASSNRGTGRMGTQPKHF.

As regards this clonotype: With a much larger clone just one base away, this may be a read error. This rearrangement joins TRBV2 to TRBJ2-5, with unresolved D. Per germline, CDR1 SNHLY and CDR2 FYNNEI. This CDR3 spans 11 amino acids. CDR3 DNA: TGTGCCAGCAAGCAGGAAGAGATCCAGTACTTC. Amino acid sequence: CASKQEEIQYF.

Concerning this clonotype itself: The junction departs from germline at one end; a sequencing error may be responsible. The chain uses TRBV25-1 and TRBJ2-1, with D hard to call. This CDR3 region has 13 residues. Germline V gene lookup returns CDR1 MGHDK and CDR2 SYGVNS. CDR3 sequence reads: CASSRDQYNDQFF. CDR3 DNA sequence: TGTGCCAGCAGCCGTGACCAGTACAATGATCAGTTCTTC.

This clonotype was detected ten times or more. The CDR3 sequence is CASSKKDPGKRSSYNEQFF. CDR3 nucleotides: TGTGCCAGCAGCAAAAAGGACCCAGGGAAGCGTAGCTCCTACAATGAGCAGTTCTTC. The chain has TRBV21-1 and TRBJ2-1; the listed D gene, TRBD1, was not tested against the DNA. TRBV21-1 is termed a pseudogene. This CDR3 comprises 19 residues.

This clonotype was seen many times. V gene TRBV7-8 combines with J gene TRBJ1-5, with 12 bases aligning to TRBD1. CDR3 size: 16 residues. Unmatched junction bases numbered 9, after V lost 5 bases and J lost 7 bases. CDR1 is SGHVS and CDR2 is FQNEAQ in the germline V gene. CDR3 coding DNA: TGTGCCAGCAGCCCTGGGGACAGGGGGCGCCGGCAGCCCCAGCATTTT. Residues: CASSPGDRGRRQPQHF.

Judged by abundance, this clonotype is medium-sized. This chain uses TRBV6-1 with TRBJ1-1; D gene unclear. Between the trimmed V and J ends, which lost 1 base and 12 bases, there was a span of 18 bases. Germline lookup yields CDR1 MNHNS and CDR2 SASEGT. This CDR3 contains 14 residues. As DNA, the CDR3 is TGTGCCAGCAGTGAAGGGGTACTAAGTGAAGGAACTTTCTTT. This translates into CASSEGVLSEGTFF.

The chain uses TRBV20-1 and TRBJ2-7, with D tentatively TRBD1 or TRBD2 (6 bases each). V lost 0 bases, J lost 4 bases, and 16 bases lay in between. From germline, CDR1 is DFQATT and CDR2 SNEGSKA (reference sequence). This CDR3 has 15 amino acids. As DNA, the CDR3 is TGCAGTGCTAGAGATCGGCAGGGGACTGCTTACGAGCAGTACTTC. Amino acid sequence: CSARDRQGTAYEQYF.

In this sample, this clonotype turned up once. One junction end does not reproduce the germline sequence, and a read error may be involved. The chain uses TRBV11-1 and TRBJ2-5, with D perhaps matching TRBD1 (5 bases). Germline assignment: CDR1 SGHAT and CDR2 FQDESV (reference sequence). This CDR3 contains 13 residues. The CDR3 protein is CASSLPGQGTQYF. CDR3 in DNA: TGTGCCAGTAGCCTCCCAGGGCAAGGGACCCAGTACTTC.

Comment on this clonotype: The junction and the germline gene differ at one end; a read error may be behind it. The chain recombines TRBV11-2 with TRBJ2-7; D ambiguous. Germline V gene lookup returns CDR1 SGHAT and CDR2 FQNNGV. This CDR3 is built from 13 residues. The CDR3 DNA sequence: TGTGCCAGGAGCTTAACAGATTCCTACGAGCAGTACTTC. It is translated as CARSLTDSYEQYF.

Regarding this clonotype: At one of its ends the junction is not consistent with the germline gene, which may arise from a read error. The DNA of the CDR3 is TGCAGCATTGAATCGGTCTGCAGGGGTATCACTGAAGATTTCTTT. Its protein product is CSIESVCRGITEDFF. The chain carries TRBV29-1 and TRBJ1-1; tentatively, D is TRBD1 (6 bases). CDR3 size: 15 residues. Germline-derived CDR1 and CDR2 are SQVTM and ANQGSEA. Full variable domain (remainder filled in from reference TRBV29-1 and TRBJ1-1): SAVISQKPSRDICQRGTSLTIQCQVDSQVTMMFWYRQQPGQSLTLIATANQGSEATYESGFVIDKFPISRPNLTFSTLTVSNMSPEDSSIYLCSIESVCRGITEDFFGQGTRLTVV.

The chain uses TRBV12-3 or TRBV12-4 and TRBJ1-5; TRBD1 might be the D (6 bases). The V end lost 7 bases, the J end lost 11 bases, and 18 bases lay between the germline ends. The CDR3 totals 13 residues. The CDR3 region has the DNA TGTGCCAGCATGATAAGGACAGTAGGGACCCAGCATTTT. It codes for CASMIRTVGTQHF.

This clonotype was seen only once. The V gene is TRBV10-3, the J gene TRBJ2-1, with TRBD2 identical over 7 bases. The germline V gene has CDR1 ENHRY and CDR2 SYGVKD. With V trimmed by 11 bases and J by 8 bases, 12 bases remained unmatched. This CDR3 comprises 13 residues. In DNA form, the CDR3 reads TGTGCCCTCAATGCGGGAGTGGCGGATGAGCAGTTCTTC. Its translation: CALNAGVADEQFF.

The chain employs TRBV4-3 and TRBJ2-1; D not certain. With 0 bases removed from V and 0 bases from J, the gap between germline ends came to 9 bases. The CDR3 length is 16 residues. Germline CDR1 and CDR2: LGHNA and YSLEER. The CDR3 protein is CASSQDPMSSYNEQFF. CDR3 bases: TGCGCCAGCAGCCAAGATCCCATGAGCTCCTACAATGAGCAGTTCTTC.